The text below deals with one T cell receptor beta chain. This clone was seen more than once but under ten times. The antigen it recognizes is unknown. No much larger clone is present one base from it, and per-base qualities are unavailable. There are 12 amino acids in the CDR3, from cysteine to phenylalanine inclusive. Only the CDR3 DNA is retained, 36 bases long and in frame from the first base. The germline V gene sets CDR1 to LGHNA and CDR2 to YNFKEQ. Between the V and J ends, shortened by 1 base and 6 bases respectively, the junction contains 7 bases. The source of the sample is a study of blood T cell repertoires in COVID-19 (dated by TCRdb to 2019 to 2021). Study-level background: Samples from collaborators originated in the United States, Italy and Spain and spanned both the acute and convalescent phases of COVID-19. Deeply sampled blood TCRbeta repertoires from subjects exposed to, actively infected with, or recovered from COVID-19 were included in the dataset. A de-identified subject ID, COVID-19 status, age in years and sex were almost always included in the sample metadata. Where available, HLA class I and class II types were taken from metadata supplied by the sample provider and were not determined by assay-based typing. The repertoires were made available in a free public database intended to serve as a resource for research on the immune response to SARS-CoV-2. The material from the prospective study consisted of cDNA or gDNA derived from T cells, B-cell-depleted T cells, or PBMCs. Samples came from the ongoing ImmuneRACE study (first 160 participants) plus 1,254 subjects from 6 global collaborators. The full study reports these points: The amount of clinical and demographic metadata varied by source and participant and was provided uncurated.

Participants in the prospective study were aged about 18 to 95 years, lived in under 30 United States geographic areas, and enrolled through a virtual design. To assign participants to cohorts, the prospective study relied on clinical history that participants themselves reported in a screening survey and a study questionnaire. Recovered participants in ImmuneRACE Cohort 3 were defined by two consecutive negative NP/OP PCR tests, clearance by a healthcare professional, or resolution of symptoms. Mobile phlebotomists in the prospective study collected whole blood, serum and a nasopharyngeal or oropharyngeal swab from every participant. Participants in the prospective study had the option to provide additional blood draws and questionnaires over a roughly two-month period. Before DNA extraction, blood samples from the prospective study were shipped at room temperature or frozen. TCRbeta CDR3 regions were amplified from genomic DNA using the immunoSEQ Assay, a bias-controlled multiplex PCR. The authors' analysis ran thus. The number of nucleated cells in each sample was estimated from the amplification of reference gene primers within the assay. Sequence reads were collapsed and filtered to measure the absolute abundance of every unique TCRbeta CDR3 rearrangement. For each sample, productive Simpson clonality was calculated by taking the square root of Simpson's diversity index across productive rearrangements. The immuneACCESS repertoire file appears here via TCRdb, limited to in-frame rearrangements. These files lack a portion of the clones; in checked studies, under half of the deficit traces to unresolved V genes, and the cause of the others is not known. The V and J calls and clone size come from that table; D and trimming were worked out from the DNA. This sample comprises hundreds of thousands of clones, around 89% of them detected only once. The leading ten clones occupy about 3% of the sample.

This sequence was found in a woman aged 45-60 years who had recovered from COVID-19. The sample comprised PBMCs or T cells enriched from blood (not recorded which). The chain couples TRBV4-2 to TRBJ2-7, with an unclear D gene assignment. The sequenced DNA is TGTGCCAGCAGCCAAGCAGGCGCCGAGCAGTACTTC. Translation gives CASSQAGAEQYF.